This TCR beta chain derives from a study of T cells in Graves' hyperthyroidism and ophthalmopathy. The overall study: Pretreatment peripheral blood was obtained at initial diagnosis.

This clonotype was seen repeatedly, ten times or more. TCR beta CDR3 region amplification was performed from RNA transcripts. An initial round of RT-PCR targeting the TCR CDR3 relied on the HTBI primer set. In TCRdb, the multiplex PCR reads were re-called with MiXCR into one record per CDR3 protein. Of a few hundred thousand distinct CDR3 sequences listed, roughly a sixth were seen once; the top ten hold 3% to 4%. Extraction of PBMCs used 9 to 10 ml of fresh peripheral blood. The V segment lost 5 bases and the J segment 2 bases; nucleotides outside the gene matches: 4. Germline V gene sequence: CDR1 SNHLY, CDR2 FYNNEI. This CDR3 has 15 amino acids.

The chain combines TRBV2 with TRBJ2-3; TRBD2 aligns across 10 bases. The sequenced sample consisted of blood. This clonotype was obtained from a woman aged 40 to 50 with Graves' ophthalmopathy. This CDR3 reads CASSQGLANTDTQYF. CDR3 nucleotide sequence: TGTGCCAGCAGTCAGGGACTAGCGAACACAGATACGCAGTATTTT. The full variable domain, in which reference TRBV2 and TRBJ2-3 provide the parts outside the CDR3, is EPEVTQTPSHQVTQMGQEVILRCVPISNHLYFYWYRQILGQKVEFLVSFYNNEISEKSEIFDDQFSVERPDGSNFTLKIRSTKLEDSAMYFCASSQGLANTDTQYFGPGTRLTVL.